The clone carrying this T cell receptor beta chain was detected ten times or more. This sample was taken from a study of identical twins. In TCRdb, the 5' RACE reads were re-called with MiXCR into one record per CDR3 protein. Among 520,000 or so distinct CDR3 sequences listed, less than 25% were seen once. This CDR3 is built from 16 residues. J lost 6 bases, V lost 5 bases, and 12 bases had no gene match. Germline-derived CDR1 and CDR2 are DFQATT and SNEGSKA (reference sequence). The sample was also linked to a second study, of T cells expressing NK-cell markers.

What was sequenced was CD4+ T cells sorted from blood. V gene TRBV20-1 combines with J gene TRBJ2-7, with TRBD2 identical over 14 bases. This clonotype was sampled from a young woman in good health. The CDR3 nucleotides read TGCAGTGCTGGGGTCCAGGGGACTAGCGGGAGAATCGAGCAGTACTTC. Its protein product is CSAGVQGTSGRIEQYF.